This T cell receptor beta chain stems from a study of T cell therapy after organ transplantation. Overall study context: After therapy, patients were monitored for 25 to 35 weeks. Study-wide results and caveats: Nonresponder repertoires showed strong pretherapy expansions, barely changing post-therapy. Antirejection and antiviral medication effects could not be assessed.

The table came from immunoSEQ multiplex PCR; TCRdb's copy has only in-frame clones and leaves some out. The sample carries tens of thousands of clones, about 94% recorded once. Comments on this clone: Its target is unknown.

The sequence derives from a human patient who had received a solid organ transplant and had CMV disease. The material sequenced was CD8+ T cells from blood, taken before autologous CMV-specific T cell therapy.

The CDR3 sequence is CAWSVGAYEQYF. CDR3 bases: TGTGCCTGGAGTGTGGGAGCCTACGAGCAGTACTTC. The chain joins TRBV30 to TRBJ2-7; possible D gene TRBD2, 5 bases. This CDR3 comprises 12 residues. In germline, CDR1 is GTSNPN, CDR2 SVGIG (reference sequence). Trimming took off 0 bases at V and 2 bases at J, with 5 bases between the two ends.